What follows is one TCR beta chain and its context. This entry comes from a study of OX40 agonist ivuxolimab in advanced cancers. About the research overall: As their treatment, patients were administered ivuxolimab, an agonistic anti-OX40 (CD134) antibody. Melanoma, hepatocellular carcinoma, head and neck or renal cell cancer occurred in dose-escalation patients. Partial responses were achieved by three patients: one hepatocellular carcinoma, two cutaneous melanoma. Participants, around 80% male, averaged roughly 60 years of age, ranging from roughly 23 to 90.

TCRdb's table, derived via immunoSEQ multiplex PCR, lists solely in-frame clones and lacks some. Of around 40,000 clones detected, roughly 91% appear once; the ten largest clones hold approximately 12%. V gave up 0 bases and J gave up 1 base, with 4 bases separating them. Germline V gene data show CDR1 as GTSNPN and CDR2 as SVGIG (reference sequence). The CDR3 totals 13 residues. The material sequenced was CD4+ or CD8+ T cells sorted from blood, taken in a trial of the OX40 agonist ivuxolimab. The chain combines TRBV30 with TRBJ1-5; the D is unclear. The TCR was taken from an adult with an advanced solid tumor such as melanoma, head and neck, liver or kidney cancer. CDR3 residues: CAWSVGSNQPQHF. The CDR3 DNA follows: TGTGCCTGGAGTGTAGGAAGCAATCAGCCCCAGCATTTT.